This entry lists 7 T cell receptor beta chains sequenced from one sample in a study of circulating and synovial CD4+ cells in juvenile arthritis. Here immunoSEQ multiplex PCR was the method, and the copy in TCRdb shows in-frame clones only, minus some. The data show more than 13,000 clones, over 80% seen once. The specimen was CD4+ T cells from synovial fluid. Receptors originate from a human patient with juvenile idiopathic arthritis. Some clones in this sample may be carry-over from other donors' samples.

This clone occurred a few times. The V call is TRBV5-6, the J call TRBJ1-5; D remains unclear. Per germline, CDR1 SGHDT and CDR2 YYEEEE. Trimming stripped 0 bases from V and 3 bases from J, with 7 bases between. CDR3 length: 14 residues. Written as DNA, the CDR3 is TGTGCCAGCAGCTTGGGGCCAGTCAATCAGCCCCAGCATTTT. This encodes CASSLGPVNQPQHF. Together with reference TRBV5-6 and TRBJ1-5, the CDR3 gives the full variable domain: DAGVTQSPTHLIKTRGQQVTLRCSPKSGHDTVSWYQQALGQGPQFIFQYYEEEERQRGNFPDRFSGHQFPNYSSELNVNALLLGDSALYLCASSLGPVNQPQHFGDGTRLSIL.

This sequence joins TRBV5-1 and TRBJ2-4; D may be TRBD2 (6 bases). CDR1 and CDR2 from the germline V gene are SGHRS and YFSETQ. CDR3 size: 13 residues. Trimming took 4 bases from V and 8 from J, leaving 13 bases between them. CDR3 sequence: CASSPGGGYIQYF. CDR3 sequence (DNA): TGCGCCAGCAGCCCCGGTGGGGGGTACATTCAGTACTTC.

This clone was seen only a few times. The genes are TRBV7-6 and TRBJ2-2, with 10 bases matching TRBD2. V shed 3 bases, J shed 2 bases, and the junction held 3 bases outside the gene matches. The CDR3 loop spans 16 amino acids. Germline values: CDR1 SGHVS, CDR2 FNYEAQ. The CDR3 coding sequence is TGTGCCAGCAGCTTTAGCGGGGGGCGCAACACCGGGGAGCTGTTTTTT. Amino acid sequence: CASSFSGGRNTGELFF.

This rearrangement joins TRBV28 to TRBJ2-7, with a tentative D call TRBD1 (5 bases). The germline gives CDR1 MDHEN, CDR2 SYDVKM. The V and J ends lost 7 bases and 6 bases respectively, with 19 bases between them. CDR3 length equals 14 residues. For the CDR3, the DNA is TGTGCCAGCACCCCCGGGCAGGGTAGGCCCGAGCAGTACTTC. This codes for CASTPGQGRPEQYF.

The chain employs TRBV7-3 and TRBJ2-3; 8 nucleotides line up with TRBD1. The length of the CDR3 is 13 residues. Trimming at V came to 5 bases and at J to 12 bases, leaving 10 bases not matched to a gene. Germline V gene sequence: CDR1 SGHTA, CDR2 FQGTGA. The DNA for the CDR3 is TGTGCCAGCAGCGACCCAGGACAGGGCAATCAGTATTTT. This encodes CASSDPGQGNQYF.

The rearrangement uses TRBV29-1 and TRBJ1-2; tentative D call: TRBD1 (6 bases). The germline gives CDR1 SQVTM, CDR2 ANQGSEA. V lost 5 bases to trimming and J lost 4 bases, with 14 bases between them. This CDR3 region has 13 residues. This CDR3 reads CSVRRGAGYGYTF. In DNA form, the CDR3 reads TGCAGCGTTAGGCGGGGGGCCGGCTATGGCTACACCTTC.

Comments on this clone: Germline is not matched at one junction end, which may reflect a read error. V gene TRBV4-1 combines with J gene TRBJ2-7; 7 nucleotides agree with TRBD2. CDR3 length: 16 residues. Germline V gene lookup returns CDR1 MGHRA and CDR2 YSYEKL. Written as DNA, the CDR3 is TGCACCAGCAGAGGAGGGCTGGCGGGAGAGAAGTCCGAGCAGTACTTC. This translates into CTSRGGLAGEKSEQYF.